This TCR beta chain derives from a study of PD-1 blockade in classical Hodgkin lymphoma. CDR1 is MNHNY, CDR2 SVGAGI, per germline (reference sequence). This CDR3 spans 15 amino acids. After removal of 7 bases from V and 1 base from J, the junction contained 6 bases not matched to a gene. Sequencing used immunoSEQ multiplex PCR; TCRdb keeps in-frame clones, though not all of them. The sample records 20,000 or so clones, 85% to 90% being singletons. Time point noted: newly diagnosed, previously untreated cHL patient sample. CD4+ T cells were purified from thawed PBMCs by negative selection. Study results and limitations: Why the repertoires differ is still unclear, perhaps disease activity or prior therapy. Healthy donors were reported to have higher baseline TCR diversity than newly diagnosed patients.

As regards this clone: Its antigen is as yet unknown.

Sequencing used CD4+ T cells from blood. This sequence was found in a human donor with classical Hodgkin lymphoma. The chain carries TRBV6-6 and TRBJ2-4; TRBD1 agrees at 8 bases. The CDR3 nucleotides are TGTGCCAGCAAGCAGGGGGCTACGGCCAAAAACATTCAGTACTTC. This sequence encodes CASKQGATAKNIQYF.